This T cell receptor (beta chain) was recorded in a study of beta chain features in type 1 diabetes. Findings and limits, study-wide: Relative to healthy donors, patients appeared to have naive, central memory and Treg TCRB repertoires that were more similar. Among patients with Type 1 diabetes, TCRB CDR3s were moderately but significantly shorter in every one of the four CD4+ subsets. Any HLA-type effect on TCRB rearrangement remained unresolved here.

V was trimmed by 4 bases and J by 1 base, leaving 15 bases between them. The CDR3 length is 16 residues. The V gene's germline CDR1 is LGHNA and CDR2 YSLEER. Only a few counts were recorded for this clone. What it binds is unknown. Expressed TCRB transcripts were sequenced because the entire RNA isolate underwent reverse transcription. The assay was immunoSEQ multiplex PCR, and TCRdb's table has in-frame clones only and misses some. The sample has about 150,000 clones; over 8.5% are singletons. The chain carries TRBV4-3 and TRBJ2-3, with a weak D call TRBD2 (6 bases). This receptor was taken from a young man in good health. Input material: central memory CD4+ T cells from blood. The CDR3 sequence: CASSLGWGGGTDTQYF. CDR3 coding DNA: TGCGCCAGCAGCCTCGGTTGGGGCGGGGGCACAGATACGCAGTATTTT.